These T cell receptor beta chains were read from a single sample in a study of CD8+CD57+ T cells in acquired aplastic anemia. TCRdb reanalysed the reads using MiXCR and keeps one entry per CDR3 protein. The repertoire holds 120,000 or so distinct CDR3 sequences, with about two fifths as singletons. Sequencing was done on a sample of sorted CD4+, CD8+, or CD8+CD57+ T cells (not recorded which) from PBMCs. These receptors all come from a human donor with aplastic anemia. The CDR3 runs from the conserved cysteine through the conserved F or W. The D gene is left open where the match is weak. Only part of the rows carry a size: once, few, many, or a class if the clone is expanded.

v_call	d_call	j_call	clone_size	cdr3_nt	cdr3_aa
TRBV7-3	-	TRBJ2-1	-	TGTGCCAGCAGCTTATCCTCAGCTGGCTACAATGAGCAGTTCTTC	CASSLSSAGYNEQFF
TRBV10-3	-	TRBJ1-1	many	TGTGCCATCAGTGCATCAACAGGGTGGGGGACTGAAGCTTTCTTT	CAISASTGWGTEAFF
TRBV7-6	-	TRBJ2-1	-	TGTGGTACCGGGGGCGGACCCTACAATGAGCAGTTCTTC	CGTGGGPYNEQFF
TRBV29-1	-	TRBJ1-1	many	TGCAGCGTAAGGTCACCGGGACAATCAACTGAAGCTTTCTTT	CSVRSPGQSTEAFF
TRBV19	-	TRBJ2-3	many	TGTGCCAGTAGTATCGCCGCCGACGGGGATACGCAGTATTTT	CASSIAADGDTQYF
TRBV29-1	-	TRBJ2-5	-	TGCAGCGTTGGGTCCTCCCGAGAGACCCAGTACTTC	CSVGSSRETQYF
TRBV24-1	-	TRBJ1-1	once	TGTGCCACCAGTGAACGGGGGGGCGGCACTGAAGCTTTCTTT	CATSERGGGTEAFF
TRBV20-1	TRBD1	TRBJ1-1	once	TGCAGTGCTAGACAGGGGGGCAGGAACACTGAAGCTTTCTTT	CSARQGGRNTEAFF
TRBV19	-	TRBJ1-2	once	TGTGCCAGTAGCCCGGGACACCTTAACTATGGCTACACCTTC	CASSPGHLNYGYTF
TRBV4-3	-	TRBJ1-2	many	TGCGCCAGCAGCCAAGAGTCCAGGGGCCTAAACTATGGCTACACCTTC	CASSQESRGLNYGYTF
TRBV3-1	TRBD2	TRBJ2-1	few	TGTGCCAGCAGCCGCGGACTAGCGAGTCCCGGGGAGCAGTTCTTC	CASSRGLASPGEQFF
TRBV6-2/TRBV6-3	-	TRBJ1-6	many	TGTGCCAGCAGTTATGGATGGGAATATAATTCACCCCTCCACTTT	CASSYGWEYNSPLHF
TRBV29-1	TRBD1	TRBJ2-7	many	TGCAGCGTCGGACAGGGAGCCTACGAGCAGTACTTC	CSVGQGAYEQYF
TRBV19	-	TRBJ1-5	once	TGTGCCAGCAGGGGTTACGGTCAGCCCCAGCATTTT	CASRGYGQPQHF
TRBV3-1	-	TRBJ2-3	few	TGTGCCAGCAGCCGAAGCCTTGGTTTTTCGCAGTATTTT	CASSRSLGFSQYF
TRBV9	TRBD2	TRBJ2-3	-	TGTGCCAGCAGCTCTCGACTAGCCAGTCTCACAGATACGCAGTATTTT	CASSSRLASLTDTQYF
TRBV28	TRBD1	TRBJ2-4	few	TGTGCCAGCAGATCCACAGGGGGTGAGGGGAACATTCAGTACTTC	CASRSTGGEGNIQYF
TRBV10-3	-	TRBJ2-1	-	TGTGCCATCAGCTCCGTCGATGAGCAGTTCTTC	CAISSVDEQFF
TRBV9	TRBD1	TRBJ2-1	-	TGTGCCAGCAGCGTAGAAACAGGGGGCGAGCAGTTCTTC	CASSVETGGEQFF
TRBV2	TRBD1	TRBJ1-2	many	TGTGCCAGCAGCATGGGGACAGTCAACTATGGCTACACCTTC	CASSMGTVNYGYTF
TRBV19	-	TRBJ2-1	-	TGTGCCAGCAGCCCTCCGGGAACCCGATACAATGAGCAGTTCTTC	CASSPPGTRYNEQFF
TRBV12-5	TRBD1	TRBJ2-1	-	TGTGCTAGTGGTTTGGTACTTGGACAGGCCTACAATGAGCAGTTCTTC	CASGLVLGQAYNEQFF
TRBV5-4	TRBD2	TRBJ2-7	once	TGTGCCAGCAGCTCCAGACTAGCGGCAAGCTCCTACGAGCAGTACTTC	CASSSRLAASSYEQYF
TRBV5-4	TRBD2	TRBJ2-3	many	TGTGCCAGCAACAGGGTCACTAGCGGTGTGGGCACAGATACGCAGTATTTT	CASNRVTSGVGTDTQYF
TRBV5-5	-	TRBJ1-5	many	TGTGCCAGCAGCTTGGGGGACATCAGCAATCAGCCCCAGCATTTT	CASSLGDISNQPQHF
TRBV20-1	-	TRBJ1-1	-	TGCAGTGCTAGTCCCCAGGAGACTGAAGCTTTCTTT	CSASPQETEAFF
TRBV19	-	TRBJ1-5	-	TGTGCCGGTAGTACACAAGATCAGCCCCAGCATTTT	CAGSTQDQPQHF